Below are 13 T cell receptor beta chains sequenced from a single sample in a study of T cells in localized non-small cell lung cancer. Clones were sequenced by immunoSEQ multiplex PCR, and TCRdb holds only the in-frame ones, with some missing. Seen here are under 60,000 clones, just over 85% observed once, and the top ten hold 15% to 20%. The source material was peripheral blood, sampled before any cancer treatment. These receptors came from a male donor at least 60 years old with stage III squamous cell lung carcinoma.

This clone was counted a few times. This chain uses TRBV30 with TRBJ1-3; no clear D. The germline CDR1 and CDR2 sequences are GTSNPN and SVGIG (reference sequence). Trimming left V 6 bases short and J 0 bases short, with 15 bases between. The CDR3 is 15 residues long. This CDR3 reads CACPAPTGSGNTIYF. CDR3 in DNA: TGTGCCTGCCCCGCCCCAACGGGCTCTGGAAACACCATATATTTT.

This clone showed up just once. The V and J genes are TRBV4-3 and TRBJ2-1, with a weak D call TRBD2 (6 bases). The CDR3 covers 17 residues. The V gene lost 1 base and the J gene lost 3 bases, with 16 bases spanning the gap. Looked up from germline, CDR1 is LGHNA and CDR2 is YSLEER. This chain's CDR3 is CASSQGVVGGFYNEQFF. The CDR3 DNA follows: TGCGCCAGCAGCCAAGGAGTTGTGGGAGGTTTCTACAATGAGCAGTTCTTC.

The J gene is TRBJ1-2, the V gene TRBV7-2, with D hard to call. This CDR3 comprises 14 residues. Trimming pared 5 bases from V and 1 base from J, leaving 11 bases between. Germline V gene lookup returns CDR1 SGHTA and CDR2 FQGNSA. CDR3 region: CASSPTALNYGYTF. CDR3 DNA sequence: TGTGCCAGCAGCCCCACTGCGCTTAACTATGGCTACACCTTC.

V usage is TRBV6-6 and J usage is TRBJ1-5, with a weak D call TRBD1 (5 bases). This CDR3 is 15 amino acids long. Trimming took off 4 bases at V and 6 bases at J, with 16 bases between the two ends. Germline V gene sequence: CDR1 MNHNY, CDR2 SVGAGI (reference sequence). CDR3 sequence: CASSSTWGGGQPQHF. The CDR3 DNA reads TGTGCCAGCAGTTCCACGTGGGGGGGAGGTCAGCCCCAGCATTTT.

The rearrangement uses TRBV14 and TRBJ2-6; 9 nucleotides align to TRBD2. The CDR3 runs to 18 residues. The V segment lost 2 bases and the J segment 0 bases; nucleotides outside the gene matches: 5. CDR1 is SGHDN, CDR2 FVKESK, per germline. The CDR3 protein is CASSQRRGGVSGANVLTF. CDR3 sequence (DNA): TGTGCCAGCAGCCAACGGCGGGGGGGTGTCTCTGGGGCCAACGTCCTGACTTTC. Variable domain in full (rest from reference TRBV14 and TRBJ2-6): EAGVTQFPSHSVIEKGQTVTLRCDPISGHDNLYWYRRVMGKEIKFLLHFVKESKQDESGMPNNRFLAERTGGTYSTLKVQPAELEDSGVYFCASSQRRGGVSGANVLTFGAGSRLTVL.

V and J are TRBV19 and TRBJ1-5; weak D call: TRBD1 (5 bases). Trimming stripped 5 bases from V and 5 bases from J, with 19 bases between. The germline gives CDR1 LNHDA, CDR2 SQIVND (reference sequence). The CDR3 sequence is 16 residues long. The CDR3 region is CASSLITGPSYQPQHF. CDR3 in DNA: TGTGCCAGTAGTCTGATAACAGGACCCTCATATCAGCCCCAGCATTTT.

V usage is TRBV6-6 and J usage is TRBJ2-3; 10 bases fit TRBD1. Per germline, CDR1 MNHNY and CDR2 SVGAGI (reference sequence). J gave up 3 bases and V 6 bases, and 9 bases lay outside the gene matches. The CDR3 extends over 16 amino acids. CDR3 residues: CASRQAGQGRTDTQYF. The CDR3 nucleotides read TGTGCCAGCAGACAAGCGGGACAGGGGAGGACAGATACGCAGTATTTT.

In this sample, this clone turned up a few times. The chain is built from TRBV19 and TRBJ1-1, with D possibly matching TRBD1 (5 bases). This CDR3 spans 15 amino acids. The V end lost 4 bases, the J end lost 5 bases, and 17 bases lay between the germline ends. Germline CDR1 is LNHDA and CDR2 is SQIVND (reference sequence). Here the CDR3 reads CASSTLSSGKTEAFF. In DNA form, the CDR3 reads TGTGCCAGTAGTACCCTTTCCTCAGGGAAAACTGAAGCTTTCTTT. Full variable domain (missing parts from reference TRBV19 and TRBJ1-1): DGGITQSPKYLFRKEGQNVTLSCEQNLNHDAMYWYRQDPGQGLRLIYYSQIVNDFQKGDIAEGYSVSREKKESFPLTVTSAQKNPTAFYLCASSTLSSGKTEAFFGQGTRLTVV.

This chain joins TRBV28 and TRBJ2-2; 9 bases are shared with TRBD1. Losses at the gene ends were 3 bases for V and 6 bases for J; bases not matched to a gene: 8. There are 16 residues in the CDR3. Germline assignment: CDR1 MDHEN and CDR2 SYDVKM. The CDR3 here is CASSLDTGGDSGELFF. DNA of the CDR3: TGTGCCAGCAGTTTGGACACAGGGGGCGATTCCGGGGAGCTGTTTTTT. Variable domain in full (rest from reference TRBV28 and TRBJ2-2): DVKVTQSSRYLVKRTGEKVFLECVQDMDHENMFWYRQDPGLGLRLIYFSYDVKMKEKGDIPEGYSVSREKKERFSLILESASTNQTSMYLCASSLDTGGDSGELFFGEGSRLTVL.

A word on this clone: Distinct nucleotide sequences in the sample also encode this CDR3. This chain connects TRBV29-1 to TRBJ2-1, with D possibly TRBD1 on 7 matching bases. CDR1 and CDR2 from the germline V gene are SQVTM and ANQGSEA. V was trimmed by 0 bases and J by 6 bases, leaving 12 bases between them. This CDR3 region has 14 residues. CDR3 region: CSVEEFQGGNEQFF. The CDR3 DNA follows: TGCAGCGTTGAAGAATTCCAGGGGGGCAATGAGCAGTTCTTC.

The chain joins TRBV27 to TRBJ2-7; D possibly uses TRBD1 or TRBD2 (5 bases each). The CDR3 contains 14 residues. CDR1 is MNHEY, CDR2 SMNVEV, per germline (reference sequence). The germline V and J ends were trimmed by 2 bases and 1 base, with 9 bases remaining between them. CDR3 amino acids: CASSLGGRSYEQYF. The CDR3 bases are TGTGCCAGCAGTTTAGGGGGTAGGTCCTACGAGCAGTACTTC.

The CDR3: CAWRGGWETQYF. The CDR3 DNA reads TGTGCCTGGAGAGGGGGTTGGGAGACCCAGTACTTC. The rearrangement links TRBV30 to TRBJ2-5; D is possibly TRBD1 (6 bases). The CDR3 loop spans 12 amino acids. Germline CDR1 reads GTSNPN; CDR2 reads SVGIG (reference sequence). V was pared by 3 bases and J by 5 bases, with 10 bases between.

The sample holds a few counts of this clone. The rearrangement joins TRBV5-5 to TRBJ2-3, with TRBD2 matching over 11 bases. Germline V gene lookup returns CDR1 SGHKS and CDR2 YYEKEE (reference sequence). This CDR3 is built from 16 residues. V was pared by 4 bases and J by 3 bases, with 7 bases of the junction left unmatched. CDR3: CASSEQLAGETDTQYF. CDR3 bases: TGTGCCAGCAGCGAACAACTAGCGGGGGAGACAGATACGCAGTATTTT.